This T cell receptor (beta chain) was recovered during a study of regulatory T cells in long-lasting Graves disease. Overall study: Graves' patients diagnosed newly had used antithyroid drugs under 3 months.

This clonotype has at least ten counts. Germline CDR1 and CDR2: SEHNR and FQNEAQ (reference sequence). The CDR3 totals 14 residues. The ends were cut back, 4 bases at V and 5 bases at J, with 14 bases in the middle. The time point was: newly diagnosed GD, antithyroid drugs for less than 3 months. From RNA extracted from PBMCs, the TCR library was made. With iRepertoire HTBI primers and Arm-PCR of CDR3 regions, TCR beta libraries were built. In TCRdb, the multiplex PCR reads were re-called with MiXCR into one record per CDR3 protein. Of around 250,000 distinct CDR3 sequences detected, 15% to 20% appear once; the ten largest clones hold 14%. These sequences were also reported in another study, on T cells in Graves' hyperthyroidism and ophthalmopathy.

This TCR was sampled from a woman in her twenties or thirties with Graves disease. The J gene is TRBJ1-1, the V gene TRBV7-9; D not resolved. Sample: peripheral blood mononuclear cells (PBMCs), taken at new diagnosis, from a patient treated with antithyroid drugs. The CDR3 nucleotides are TGTGCCAGCAGCTCCGTGGAAGGTAGGACTGAAGCTTTCTTT. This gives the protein CASSSVEGRTEAFF.